A selection of T cell receptor beta chains follows, all from one sample in a study of T cell repertoires in cytomegalovirus infection. From the reads, TCRdb called clonotypes with MiXCR, one entry per CDR3 protein. The sample contains 450,000 to 650,000 distinct CDR3 sequences, 40% of which appear only once. These receptors' targets are unknown. Sequencing used cultured PBMCs, obtained from culture after CMV antigen stimulation. These receptors all come from a human donor in good health (CMV status not recorded). Some clones in this sample may be carry-over from other donors' samples. The CDR3 runs from the conserved cysteine through the conserved F or W. D genes are given only for firm matches. Not all rows give a size; the values are once, few, many and, for expanded clones, a class.

d_call j_call clone_size v_call cdr3_aa cdr3_nt
TRBD1 TRBJ1-3 . TRBV7-6 CASSLGQGTNTIYF TGTGCCAGCAGCTTGGGACAGGGAACAAACACCATATATTTT
TRBD1 TRBJ1-1 . TRBV6-2/TRBV6-3 CASSSDRKNTEAFF TGTGCCAGCAGTTCGGACAGGAAGAACACTGAAGCTTTCTTT
. TRBJ2-7 . TRBV5-6 CASSPSPTTGEQYF TGTGCCAGCAGCCCCAGCCCGACCACCGGGGAGCAGTACTTC
. TRBJ1-3 . TRBV12-3/TRBV12-4 CASSFGQDGNTIYF TGTGCCAGCAGTTTCGGGCAGGACGGAAACACCATATATTTT
. TRBJ1-6 . TRBV7-9 CASSLGSESNSPLHF TGTGCCAGCAGCTTAGGATCGGAAAGTAATTCACCCCTCCACTTT
. TRBJ1-5 . TRBV6-1 CASSEVGGFQPQHF TGTGCCAGCAGTGAAGTGGGAGGGTTTCAGCCCCAGCATTTT
. TRBJ1-6 . TRBV7-6 CASSLGDLNSPLHF TGTGCCAGCAGCTTAGGGGACCTGAATTCACCCCTCCACTTT
TRBD1 TRBJ1-2 . TRBV20-1 CSALTGGYGYTF TGCAGTGCTTTGACAGGGGGATATGGCTACACCTTC
. TRBJ2-7 few TRBV6-2/TRBV6-3 CASSIRIEQYF TGTGCCAGCAGTATAAGGATAGAGCAGTACTTC
TRBD1 TRBJ2-7 . TRBV7-8 CASSRATGESYEQYF TGTGCCAGCAGCCGAGCAACAGGGGAATCCTACGAGCAGTACTTC
. TRBJ2-7 . TRBV7-2 CASSLALPIEQYF TGTGCCAGCAGCTTAGCGTTACCGATCGAGCAGTACTTC
. TRBJ1-1 many TRBV7-2 CASSFLRDLPGSSF TGTGCCAGCAGCTTTCTCCGGGACCTCCCCGGTTCGAGCTTT
TRBD1 TRBJ1-5 . TRBV4-1 CASSQDPEGAGQPQHF TGCGCCAGCAGCCAAGATCCGGAGGGGGCCGGTCAGCCCCAGCATTTT
. TRBJ2-2 . TRBV2 CASDLAGELFF TGTGCCAGCGATTTAGCCGGGGAGCTGTTTTTT
TRBD1 TRBJ1-6 few TRBV7-2 CASSLGPLAGGYNSPLHF TGTGCCAGCAGCTTAGGACCCTTGGCAGGGGGCTATAATTCACCCCTCCACTTT
. TRBJ2-5 many TRBV7-8 CASSLRGGETQYF TGTGCCAGCAGCTTACGGGGAGGAGAGACCCAGTACTTC
TRBD2 TRBJ2-1 many TRBV7-2 CASSRPGMAGGYLSPSSYNEQFF TGTGCCAGCAGCCGACCGGGAATGGCGGGGGGGTACTTATCACCGAGCTCCTACAATGAGCAGTTCTTC
. TRBJ1-1 . TRBV7-6 CASSGRGSSTEAFF TGTGCCAGCAGCGGCAGGGGTTCGAGCACTGAAGCTTTCTTT
. TRBJ1-1 . TRBV20-1 CSAAVGGGDTEAFF TGCAGTGCGGCAGTCGGTGGCGGGGACACTGAAGCTTTCTTT
. TRBJ2-3 . TRBV4-1 CASSLRGGGRSAPADTQYF TGCGCCAGCAGCCTCAGGGGCGGCGGTCGTTCTGCCCCCGCAGATACGCAGTATTTT
. TRBJ1-3 . TRBV18 CASSPDGPGSGNTIYF TGTGCCAGCTCACCAGATGGGCCCGGGTCTGGAAACACCATATATTTT
TRBD2 TRBJ2-5 . TRBV2 CASSALPGLADLRSQYF TGTGCCAGCAGTGCGCTGCCGGGACTAGCGGATTTGCGGTCCCAGTACTTC
. TRBJ1-1 once TRBV12-3/TRBV12-4 CASSYRVEAFF TGTGCCAGCAGCTACAGGGTTGAAGCTTTCTTT
TRBD1 TRBJ1-2 . TRBV5-4 CASSLGGWGQGYIAGYTF TGTGCCAGCAGCTTGGGGGGGTGGGGACAGGGCTACATTGCGGGCTACACCTTC
TRBD2 TRBJ2-1 many TRBV12-3/TRBV12-4 CASSSTGGGEQFF TGTGCCAGCAGCTCGACCGGCGGGGGAGAGCAGTTCTTC
TRBD2 TRBJ2-7 . TRBV4-3 CASIRSCGLAGATSLEQYF TGCGCCAGCATCCGTTCGTGCGGACTAGCGGGAGCCACTTCTCTCGAGCAGTACTTC
. TRBJ1-6 . TRBV6-1 CASSDGVNSPLHF TGTGCCAGCAGTGACGGGGTCAATTCACCCCTCCACTTT
. TRBJ1-1 once TRBV11-2 CASSLVRGFTEAFF TGTGCCAGCAGCTTAGTGCGGGGTTTCACTGAAGCTTTCTTT
. TRBJ2-6 . TRBV18 CASSPPRASSGANVLTF TGTGCCAGCTCACCCCCTCGGGCGAGCTCTGGGGCCAACGTCCTGACTTTC
TRBD2 TRBJ2-2 . TRBV10-3 CAITPSGGNTGELFF TGTGCCATCACCCCAAGCGGGGGGAACACCGGGGAGCTGTTTTTT
TRBD1 TRBJ2-7 few TRBV6-1 CASSDDRGGEQYF TGTGCCAGCAGTGACGACAGGGGTGGGGAGCAGTACTTC
. TRBJ1-6 . TRBV12-3/TRBV12-4 CASSPEQGSNSPLHF TGTGCCAGCAGCCCAGAACAGGGATCCAATTCACCCCTCCACTTT
TRBD1 TRBJ2-3 . TRBV27 CASSLRQGSTDTQYF TGTGCCAGCAGTTTACGACAGGGGAGCACAGATACGCAGTATTTT
. TRBJ2-4 . TRBV14 CASSHASSHIQYF TGTGCCAGCAGCCACGCCTCTAGCCACATTCAGTACTTC
TRBD1 TRBJ1-3 . TRBV19 CASSVLQGTFSGNTIYF TGTGCCAGTAGTGTATTACAGGGGACGTTCTCTGGAAACACCATATATTTT
. TRBJ2-3 once TRBV27 CASSTSTGSFTDTQYF .
. TRBJ2-7 . TRBV7-2 CASSLSWGSYEQYF TGTGCCAGCAGCTTAAGCTGGGGCTCCTACGAGCAGTACTTC
. TRBJ1-6 . TRBV7-6 CASSLYGGSYNSPLHF TGTGCCAGCAGCTTATACGGGGGCTCCTATAATTCACCCCTCCACTTT
. TRBJ1-2 few TRBV7-4 CASSFVGYTF TGTGCCAGCAGCTTCGTGGGCTACACCTTC
. TRBJ2-2 . TRBV19 CASSIGGSTGNTGELFF TGTGCCAGTAGTATAGGGGGCAGCACCGGGAACACCGGGGAGCTGTTTTTT
TRBD2 TRBJ2-5 . TRBV6-6 CAARGLAARETQYF TGTGCCGCCCGGGGACTAGCGGCGCGAGAGACCCAGTACTTC
. TRBJ1-1 few TRBV11-2 CASSLGGQSIRAMNTEAFF TGTGCCAGCAGCTTAGGTGGGCAGAGCATCAGGGCCATGAACACTGAAGCTTTCTTT
TRBD1 TRBJ2-1 few TRBV6-2/TRBV6-3 CASRRGTAGSYNEQFF TGTGCCAGCAGGAGGGGGACAGCTGGCTCCTACAATGAGCAGTTCTTC
TRBD2 TRBJ2-5 many TRBV7-2 CASSLAPAGAQETQYF TGTGCCAGCAGCTTAGCTCCAGCGGGGGCCCAAGAGACCCAGTACTTC
TRBD1 TRBJ1-5 . TRBV6-6 CASMSQGGSNQPQHF TGTGCCAGCATGAGCCAGGGGGGTAGCAATCAGCCCCAGCATTTT
. TRBJ2-3 few TRBV11-2 CASSLLGGAGVDTQYF TGTGCCAGCAGCTTGTTAGGGGGGGCCGGCGTAGATACGCAGTATTTT
. TRBJ1-3 . TRBV7-4 CASSRSDGISGNTIYF TGTGCCAGCAGCCGCTCGGACGGAATCTCTGGAAACACCATATATTTT
. TRBJ2-3 . TRBV6-2/TRBV6-3 CASSLLQGIRTDTQYF TGTGCCAGCAGTCTTCTACAGGGCATTCGGACAGATACGCAGTATTTT
TRBD2 TRBJ2-2 . TRBV7-8 CASSRLAGGSTGELFF TGTGCCAGCAGCCGACTAGCGGGAGGATCCACCGGGGAGCTGTTTTTT
. TRBJ2-1 few TRBV7-2 CASSYFHNEQFF TGTGCCAGCAGCTACTTTCACAATGAGCAGTTCTTC
. TRBJ2-1 once TRBV18 CASLQSRGNNEQFF TGTGCCAGCCTCCAATCGCGGGGAAACAATGAGCAGTTCTTC
TRBD1 TRBJ1-5 once TRBV20-1 CSASPPGQGPQAQHF TGCAGTGCTAGTCCTCCGGGACAGGGGCCTCAGGCCCAGCATTTT
. TRBJ2-5 few TRBV7-2 CASSLDRAAETQYF TGTGCCAGCAGCTTGGACCGGGCAGCGGAGACCCAGTACTTC
. TRBJ1-3 . TRBV6-6 CASSYSDHSGNTIYF TGTGCCAGCAGTTACTCGGATCACTCTGGAAACACCATATATTTT
. TRBJ2-1 few TRBV7-9 CASSLARALQVNEQFF TGTGCCAGCAGCTTAGCGCGGGCTCTACAAGTGAATGAGCAGTTCTTC
. TRBJ2-3 once TRBV11-2 CASLGLSTDTQYF TGTGCCAGTCTAGGACTTAGCACAGATACGCAGTATTTT
. TRBJ2-2 few TRBV7-8 CASSLALGQPNTGELFF TGTGCCAGCAGCTTAGCGCTCGGACAGCCGAACACCGGGGAGCTGTTTTTT